The T cell receptor beta chain described here comes from a study of CD8+ T cells in alopecia areata. In each case, RNA was isolated and then reverse transcribed into cDNA as the sequencing template. Here immunoSEQ multiplex PCR was the method, and the copy in TCRdb shows in-frame clones only, minus some. This sample has approximately 170,000 clones, with more than 55% found just once. Treatment meaning: oral pan-JAK inhibitor, 5-10 mg twice daily. Germline lookup yields CDR1 GTSNPN and CDR2 SVGIG (reference sequence). The length of the CDR3 is 13 residues. The ends were cut back, 0 bases at V and 5 bases at J, with 10 bases in the middle.

The receptor comes from a human donor with alopecia areata. Here the sequenced sample was CD4+ T cells sorted from blood, taken at week 4, from a patient treated with tofacitinib. The chain couples TRBV30 to TRBJ2-5, with a weak D call TRBD1 (5 bases). The CDR3 is CAWSVKGSETQYF. In DNA, the CDR3 is TGTGCCTGGAGTGTTAAGGGGTCGGAGACCCAGTACTTC.